Following are 18 T cell receptor beta chains from one sample sequenced in a study of vaccination effects on CD4 cells after COVID-19. Method: immunoSEQ multiplex PCR; TCRdb's copy keeps in-frame clones and lacks some. Of some 17,000 clones in the sample, 76% were seen once. No antigen has been assigned to these receptors. Within the ViraFEST assay, antigen-specific CD4+ T cells underwent expansion with viral peptide pools prior to sequencing. When 10 to 11 days of culture had elapsed, CD4+ T cells were isolated. Sometime from March through December 2020, the person acquired a SARS-CoV-2 infection that PCR confirmed. Each participant received a vaccine that was either BNT162b2 or mRNA-1273, given as two doses. The material was CD4+ T cells from PBMCs cultured with SARS-CoV-2 spike peptides, obtained after COVID-19 vaccination. Source of these receptors: a human donor who had a prior SARS-CoV-2 infection.

V usage is TRBV2 and J usage is TRBJ2-7; no firm D call. Trimming left V 1 base short and J 0 bases short, with 10 bases between. Per the germline V gene, CDR1 is SNHLY and CDR2 is FYNNEI. The CDR3 runs 15 residues. CDR3 loop: CASSEGPGVSYEQYF. The CDR3 coding sequence is TGTGCCAGCAGTGAAGGCCCAGGCGTCTCCTACGAGCAGTACTTC.

By proportion, this clone is medium-sized. V and J are TRBV2 and TRBJ2-5; 7 bases align to TRBD1. CDR1 is SNHLY, CDR2 FYNNEI, per germline. The CDR3 length is 13 residues. The V and J ends lost 6 bases and 10 bases, in that order; junction bases with no gene match: 11. DNA for the CDR3: TGTGCCAGCAGGGAGAACAGGGGTGTCAGCCAGTACTTC. Encoded protein: CASRENRGVSQYF.

V usage is TRBV18 and J usage is TRBJ2-5; D unresolved. Germline loops: CDR1 KGHSH, CDR2 LQKENI. V lost 3 bases, J lost 5 bases, and 13 bases lay in between. CDR3 size: 14 residues. The CDR3, as DNA: TGTGCCAGCTCACCCCCGTCCCGGGTTGAGACCCAGTACTTC. Translating gives CASSPPSRVETQYF. The full variable domain, in which reference TRBV18 and TRBJ2-5 provide the parts outside the CDR3, is NAGVMQNPRHLVRRRGQEARLRCSPMKGHSHVYWYRQLPEEGLKFMVYLQKENIIDESGMPKERFSAEFPKEGPSILRIQQVVRGDSAAYFCASSPPSRVETQYFGPGTRLLVL.

The V call is TRBV30, the J call TRBJ1-2, with D perhaps TRBD1 (5 bases). Trimming stripped 3 bases from V and 4 bases from J, with 18 bases between. The CDR3 covers 15 residues. Germline V CDR1 and CDR2: GTSNPN, SVGIG (reference sequence). The CDR3 is CAWREGYDRRYGYTF. CDR3 in DNA: TGTGCCTGGAGGGAGGGGTACGACAGACGCTATGGCTACACCTTC. Supplemented by reference TRBV30 and TRBJ1-2, the full variable domain reads SQTIHQWPATLVQPVGSPLSLECTVEGTSNPNLYWYRQAAGRGLQLLFYSVGIGQISSEVPQNLSASRPQDRQFILSSKKLLLSDSGFYLCAWREGYDRRYGYTFGSGTRLTVV.

This chain links TRBV12-5 with TRBJ1-5, with D hard to call. Deletions cut 9 bases from V and 7 bases from J, with 10 bases between. CDR3 size: 11 residues. Looked up from germline, CDR1 is LGHNT and CDR2 is FRNRAP. Here the CDR3 DNA reads TGTGCTAGGCCAGAGCTCCAGCCCCAGCATTTT. Residues: CARPELQPQHF.

The rearrangement links TRBV27 to TRBJ2-7; 7 nucleotides line up with TRBD1. Germline trimming cut 5 bases from V and 5 bases from J; bases unmatched to any gene: 12. CDR3 size: 15 residues. Germline-derived CDR1 and CDR2 are MNHEY and SMNVEV (reference sequence). CDR3 sequence: CASSPLTGYVDEQYF. CDR3 DNA: TGTGCCAGCAGTCCGTTGACAGGGTACGTCGACGAGCAGTACTTC.

The V call is TRBV19, the J call TRBJ1-3; 8 bases map to TRBD1. Per germline, CDR1 LNHDA and CDR2 SQIVND (reference sequence). J was trimmed by 3 bases and V by 5 bases; bases with no gene match: 9. CDR3 length: 16 residues. This CDR3 reads CASSAPRGRGGNTIYF. CDR3 nucleotides: TGTGCCAGTAGTGCACCCAGGGGGCGCGGTGGAAACACCATATATTTT. Complete variable domain (other parts from reference TRBV19 and TRBJ1-3): DGGITQSPKYLFRKEGQNVTLSCEQNLNHDAMYWYRQDPGQGLRLIYYSQIVNDFQKGDIAEGYSVSREKKESFPLTVTSAQKNPTAFYLCASSAPRGRGGNTIYFGEGSWLTVV.

V and J are TRBV19 and TRBJ1-6, with 10 bases that match TRBD1. The CDR3 spans 19 residues. V shed 7 bases, J shed 7 bases, and the junction held 19 bases outside the gene matches. CDR1 is LNHDA and CDR2 is SQIVND in the germline V gene (reference sequence). CDR3 residues: CASTHRGAGTGVENSPLHF. CDR3 bases: TGTGCCAGTACCCATAGAGGAGCCGGGACAGGGGTGGAAAATTCACCCCTCCACTTT. Using reference TRBV19 and TRBJ1-6 for the parts outside the CDR3, the full variable domain is DGGITQSPKYLFRKEGQNVTLSCEQNLNHDAMYWYRQDPGQGLRLIYYSQIVNDFQKGDIAEGYSVSREKKESFPLTVTSAQKNPTAFYLCASTHRGAGTGVENSPLHFGNGTRLTVT.

This clone was seen more than once but under ten times. The chain employs TRBV9 and TRBJ2-5, with 7 positions matching TRBD2. The CDR3 spans 14 residues. V shed 0 bases, J shed 2 bases, and the junction held 1 base outside the gene matches. CDR1 and CDR2 (germline): SGDLS, YYNGEE. This CDR3 reads CASSVGREQETQYF. CDR3 coding DNA: TGTGCCAGCAGCGTAGGGCGGGAGCAAGAGACCCAGTACTTC.

V usage is TRBV7-2 and J usage is TRBJ2-1, with 7 bases identical to TRBD2. In germline, CDR1 is SGHTA, CDR2 FQGNSA. The CDR3 runs to 15 residues. The J segment lost 4 bases and the V segment lost 3 bases, leaving 6 bases of the junction unmatched. CDR3 nucleotides: TGTGCCAGCAGCTTCACCGGGACTATGTACAATGAGCAGTTCTTC. It codes for CASSFTGTMYNEQFF.

This clone was found a few times. The V gene is TRBV7-9, the J gene TRBJ1-3, with TRBD1 matching over 7 bases. Germline CDR1 is SEHNR and CDR2 is FQNEAQ (reference sequence). V was clipped by 0 bases and J by 4 bases; unmatched bases: 3. The CDR3 sequence is 15 residues long. The CDR3 nucleotides read TGTGCCAGCAGCTTAGCAGGGGGCGCCGGAAACACCATATATTTT. This translates into CASSLAGGAGNTIYF.

The rearrangement links TRBV7-2 to TRBJ2-5; D possibly uses TRBD1 or TRBD2 (7 bases each). V lost 3 bases and J lost 5, with 16 bases in between. This CDR3 is 15 amino acids long. In germline, CDR1 is SGHTA, CDR2 FQGNSA. CDR3 region: CASSLQGGFGETQYF. In DNA form, the CDR3 reads TGTGCCAGCAGCTTGCAGGGGGGGTTCGGGGAGACCCAGTACTTC.

In its sample, this clone was seen a few times. The rearrangement uses TRBV4-3 and TRBJ2-1; TRBD2 might be the D (6 bases). Germline-derived CDR1 and CDR2 are LGHNA and YSLEER. The ends were cut back, 3 bases at V and 7 bases at J, with 16 bases in the middle. The CDR3 sequence is 15 residues long. As DNA, the CDR3 is TGCGCCAGCAGCCAGGAACCCTGGGCGGGAAATGAGCAGTTCTTC. Protein sequence: CASSQEPWAGNEQFF.

CDR3: CASSLVGSQETQYF. The CDR3 bases are TGCGCCAGCAGCTTGGTGGGTAGCCAAGAGACCCAGTACTTC. The chain carries TRBV5-1 and TRBJ2-5; D is ambiguous. V lost 0 bases and J lost 1, with 7 bases in between. This CDR3 has 14 residues. Germline V gene data show CDR1 as SGHRS and CDR2 as YFSETQ.

CDR3 DNA sequence: TGCACCAGCAGCCAAGCGATCGGGACAGGGGGCGCTTTCCCCTATGGCTACACCTTC. Translated, it gives CTSSQAIGTGGAFPYGYTF. V is TRBV1 and J is TRBJ1-2; TRBD1 reflects the table's D call only, with no check against the DNA. TRBV1 is a pseudogene locus. The CDR3 spans 19 residues.

By share, this clone ranks as medium-sized (0.01 to 0.1%). The chain has TRBV5-5 and TRBJ2-1; a possible D gene is TRBD2 (6 bases). The V and J ends lost 3 bases and 1 base respectively, with 11 bases between them. Germline-derived CDR1 and CDR2 are SGHKS and YYEKEE (reference sequence). The CDR3 has 15 residues. The DNA of the CDR3 is TGTGCCAGCAGCTACGCTAGCGATTCCTACAATGAGCAGTTCTTC. Protein product: CASSYASDSYNEQFF.

V is TRBV9 and J is TRBJ1-6, with 8 nucleotides matching TRBD1. The germline V gene has CDR1 SGDLS and CDR2 YYNGEE. The CDR3 has 14 residues. V lost 4 bases to trimming and J lost 8 bases; unmatched junction nucleotides: 5. The CDR3 bases are TGTGCCAGCAGCCCCGGACAGGGAGATTCACCCCTCCACTTT. Its protein product is CASSPGQGDSPLHF. The full variable domain, with the rest looked up from reference TRBV9 and TRBJ1-6, is DSGVTQTPKHLITATGQRVTLRCSPRSGDLSVYWYQQSLDQGLQFLIQYYNGEERAKGNILERFSAQQFPDLHSELNLSSLELGDSALYFCASSPGQGDSPLHFGNGTRLTVT.

In its sample, this clone is medium-sized. J is TRBJ2-2 and V is TRBV4-3; a weak D match, TRBD2 (5 bases). Germline V lookup: CDR1 LGHNA, CDR2 YSLEER. The germline V and J ends were trimmed by 3 bases and 2 bases, with 19 bases remaining between them. The CDR3 sequence is 18 residues long. CDR3 sequence (DNA): TGCGCCAGCAGCCACGAGACTACAACCGTGATTAACACCGGGGAGCTGTTTTTT. This translates into CASSHETTTVINTGELFF.